The entry below describes one TCR beta chain. The target of this receptor is not known. The sample holds no much larger clone one base away, and base qualities are not on file. TCRbeta CDR3 regions were amplified from genomic DNA using the immunoSEQ Assay, a bias-controlled multiplex PCR. Processing in the source paper ran as follows. The number of nucleated cells in each sample was estimated by amplification of reference gene primers within the assay. To quantify the absolute abundance of each unique TCRbeta CDR3 rearrangement, sequence reads were collapsed and filtered. For each sample, productive Simpson clonality was calculated as the square root of Simpson's diversity index over productive rearrangements. TCRdb provides this immuneACCESS table in a form limited to in-frame rearrangements. Some clones are lacking; in checked studies, under half of them reflect an unresolved V gene, and why the rest are absent is not known. V, J and clone size derive from that table, while D and trimming were established from the DNA sequence. The sample table contains 170,000 or so clones; only one count was recorded for around 84% of them. In total, the top ten clones hold about 7.3% of the sample.

These data belong to a study of blood T cell repertoires in COVID-19 (dated by TCRdb to 2018 to 2020). For the study in its entirety: Samples covering the acute and convalescent phases of COVID-19 were provided by collaborators in the United States, Italy and Spain. The material from the prospective study consisted of cDNA or gDNA derived from T cells, B-cell-depleted T cells, or PBMCs. Deeply sampled blood TCRbeta repertoires from subjects exposed to, actively infected with, or recovered from COVID-19 were included in the dataset. The repertoires were released in a freely available public database intended as a resource for research on the immune response to SARS-CoV-2. Samples were obtained from the ongoing ImmuneRACE study (first 160 participants) and from about 1,300 subjects provided by 6 global collaborators. The sample metadata nearly always contained a de-identified subject ID, COVID-19 status, age in years and sex. Where available, HLA class I and class II types were obtained from metadata supplied by the sample provider rather than from assay-based typing.

The paper as a whole reports these results and caveats: The amount of clinical and demographic metadata varied by source and participant and was provided uncurated.

Trimming takes 7 bases off V and 2 bases off J; junction bases not matched to a gene: 13. From the cysteine up to the phenylalanine, the CDR3 has a length of 17 residues. Only the CDR3 DNA stays, 51 bases, in frame from base 1. Via the germline V gene (reference sequence), CDR1 is LNHDA and CDR2 SQIVND. Each collaborating institution followed its own protocols to collect whole blood in K2EDTA tubes. For TCRbeta analysis, collaborators shipped samples in one of three forms: frozen whole blood, isolated PBMCs, or DNA extracted from either of those sample types. Sequencing used peripheral blood. The chain was built from TRBV19 and TRBJ2-2; 7 junctional bases match TRBD1. This TCR was recovered from a man aged 50 or older with active or convalescent COVID-19. The bases are TGTGCCAGTACCCCTCGGGCAGGGGGATCCAACACCGGGGAGCTGTTTTTT. It is translated as CASTPRAGGSNTGELFF.